A selection of T cell receptor beta chains follows, all from one sample in a study of identical twins. TCRdb reanalysed the 5' RACE reads using MiXCR and keeps one entry per CDR3 protein. The data contain about 450,000 distinct CDR3 sequences, around 20% of them singletons. The source material was naive T cells sorted from blood. These receptors all stem from a man aged 50-59 years in good health. CDR3s include the opening cysteine and the closing phenylalanine or tryptophan. A D gene is named only where the DNA matches it firmly. Clone sizes are given selectively: once, few, many, or a class where the clone is expanded.

d_gene	abundance	v_gene	j_gene	CDR3nt	CDR3aa
TRBD1	NA	TRBV15	TRBJ2-7	TGTGCCACCAGCAGAGAGTCAACGGGACAGGACTACGAGCAGTACTTC	CATSRESTGQDYEQYF
TRBD2	many	TRBV28	TRBJ2-2	TGTGCCAGCAGTACCTACTGGGAGGGCCTCAACACCGGGGAGCTGTTTTTT	CASSTYWEGLNTGELFF
NA	many	TRBV28	TRBJ2-5	TGTGCCAGCAGTTTGGGGACGGTAGTTAGTGAGACCCAGTACTTC	CASSLGTVVSETQYF
NA	few	TRBV6-2/TRBV6-3	TRBJ1-1	TGTGCCAGCAGTCGCCCGGGACAAAGTTTGGCTGAAGCTTTCTTT	CASSRPGQSLAEAFF
NA	few	TRBV6-2/TRBV6-3	TRBJ2-1	TGTGCCAGCAGTTACTCCGGGGAGGTAGTATCCTACAATGAGCAGTTCTTC	CASSYSGEVVSYNEQFF
NA	NA	TRBV7-8	TRBJ2-7	TGTGCCAGCAGCTTAGTCGGTAGCTATGTCTACGAGCAGTACTTC	CASSLVGSYVYEQYF
NA	few	TRBV9	TRBJ2-2	TGTGCCAGCAGCGTAGGACAGTCGACCACCGGGGAGCTGTTTTTT	CASSVGQSTTGELFF
NA	few	TRBV11-3	TRBJ2-1	TGTGCCAGCAGACCTCCCTTTGATGGAGGGCGGAATGAGCAGTTCTTC	CASRPPFDGGRNEQFF
NA	NA	TRBV5-1	TRBJ2-1	TGCGCCAGCAGCCCGAACAACCATAGAACAAGAAGTTACAATGAGCAGTTCTTC	CASSPNNHRTRSYNEQFF
TRBD1	NA	TRBV29-1	TRBJ2-3	TGCAGCGTTGTCGACAGGGGGCCAGATACGCAGTATTTT	CSVVDRGPDTQYF
NA	NA	TRBV7-2	TRBJ2-6	TGTGCCAGCAGCTCGCGGGGGGCCAACGTCCTGACTTTC	CASSSRGANVLTF
NA	many	TRBV7-8	TRBJ2-7	TGTGCCAGCAGCTTAGAGCCACAGGGCCTCGAGCAGTACTTC	CASSLEPQGLEQYF
NA	many	TRBV6-2/TRBV6-3	TRBJ2-5	TGTGCCAGCAAAGGAGGGTTCGGGCGAGAGACCCAGTACTTC	CASKGGFGRETQYF
TRBD2	NA	TRBV7-8	TRBJ2-1	TGTGCCAGCAGCTTAGCGCATGCGGGAGGGCCAGGTGAGCAGTTCTTC	CASSLAHAGGPGEQFF
TRBD1	NA	TRBV12-3/TRBV12-4	TRBJ1-1	TGTGCCAGCAGTTTCCGCCCATGGGACAGGGGGAACACTGAAGCTTTCTTT	CASSFRPWDRGNTEAFF
NA	NA	TRBV9	TRBJ2-7	TGTGCCAGCGGACCGTCAGACTACGAGCAGTACTTC	CASGPSDYEQYF
TRBD2	few	TRBV6-5	TRBJ2-7	TGTGCCAGCAGTTACGAAACTAGCGGGTCTTCGTACGAGCAGTACTTC	CASSYETSGSSYEQYF